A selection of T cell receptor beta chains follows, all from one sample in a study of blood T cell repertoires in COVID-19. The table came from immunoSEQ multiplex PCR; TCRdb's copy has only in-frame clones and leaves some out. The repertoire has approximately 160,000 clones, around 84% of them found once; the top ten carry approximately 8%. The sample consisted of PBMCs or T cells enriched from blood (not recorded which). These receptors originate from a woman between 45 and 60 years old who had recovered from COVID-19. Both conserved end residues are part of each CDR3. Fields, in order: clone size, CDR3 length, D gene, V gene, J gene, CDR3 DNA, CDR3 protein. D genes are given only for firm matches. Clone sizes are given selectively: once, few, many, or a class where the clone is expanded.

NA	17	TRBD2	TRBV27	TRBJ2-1	TGTGCCAGCAGTAACGGACTAGCGGGGGCGCGATACAATGAGCAGTTCTTC	CASSNGLAGARYNEQFF
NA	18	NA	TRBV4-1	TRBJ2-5	TGCGCCAGCAGCCAAGAAATGCGCGCCGCTCCCCAAAAAGAGACCCAGTACTTC	CASSQEMRAAPQKETQYF
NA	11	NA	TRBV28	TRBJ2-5	TGTGCCACCTGGGCCCCTGAGACCCAGTACTTC	CATWAPETQYF
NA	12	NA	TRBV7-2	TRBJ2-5	TGTGCCAGCAGCGAGGATTTGGAGACCCAGTACTTC	CASSEDLETQYF
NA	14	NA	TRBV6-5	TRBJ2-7	TGTGCCAGCAGGCTTCGCACAGAGTCCTACGAGCAGTACTTC	CASRLRTESYEQYF
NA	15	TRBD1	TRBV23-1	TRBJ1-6	TGCGCCAGCAAAGGGGACAGGGCCTATAATTCACCCCTCCACTTT	CASKGDRAYNSPLHF
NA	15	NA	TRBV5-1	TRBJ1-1	TGCGCCAGCAGGAAACATTGGGAGTTGAACACTGAAGCTTTCTTT	CASRKHWELNTEAFF
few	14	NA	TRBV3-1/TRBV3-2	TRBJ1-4	TGTGCCAGCAGCCAAGTGGCCGAGGATGAAAAACTGTTTTTT	CASSQVAEDEKLFF
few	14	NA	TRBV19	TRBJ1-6	TGTGCCAGTAGTACAGGGAATTTTAATTCACCCCTCCACTTT	CASSTGNFNSPLHF
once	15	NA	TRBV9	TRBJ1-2	TGTGCCAGCAGCCCTTTGGGACTGCTGGGGTATGGCTACACCTTC	CASSPLGLLGYGYTF
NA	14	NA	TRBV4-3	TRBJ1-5	TGCGCCAGCAGCCAAGAGGGAGGGTCTAAGCCCCAGCATTTT	CASSQEGGSKPQHF
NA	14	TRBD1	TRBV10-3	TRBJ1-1	TGTGCCATCAGTCCCGGACAGGCGAACACTGAAGCTTTCTTT	CAISPGQANTEAFF
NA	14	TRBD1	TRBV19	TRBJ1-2	TGTGCCAGTAGTACGGAAGGACAGGGCTATGGCTACACCTTC	CASSTEGQGYGYTF
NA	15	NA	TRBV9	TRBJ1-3	TGTGCCAGCAGCGTAGCACAGTCGCCTAGAAACACCATATATTTT	CASSVAQSPRNTIYF
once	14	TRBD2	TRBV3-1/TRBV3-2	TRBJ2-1	TGTGCCAGCAGCCGAGCGGGGGAGTACAATGAGCAGTTCTTC	CASSRAGEYNEQFF
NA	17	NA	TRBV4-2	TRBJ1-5	TGTGCCAGCAGCCAAGATGAGGGAGTGTATAGCAATCAGCCCCAGCATTTT	CASSQDEGVYSNQPQHF
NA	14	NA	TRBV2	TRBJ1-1	TGTGCCAGCAGTGAATCGGGTGGGGAGGCTGAAGCTTTCTTT	CASSESGGEAEAFF
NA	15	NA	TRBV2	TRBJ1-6	TGTGCCGGACAGACCGCGAGCTCCTATAATTCACCCCTCCACTTT	CAGQTASSYNSPLHF
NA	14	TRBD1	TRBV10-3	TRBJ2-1	TGTGCCGCCACCGGGACAGGGAACGAGGATGAGCAGTTCTTC	CAATGTGNEDEQFF
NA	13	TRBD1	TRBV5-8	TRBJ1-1	TGTGCCAGCAGGAAGACAGGGAGCTCTGAAGCTTTCTTT	CASRKTGSSEAFF
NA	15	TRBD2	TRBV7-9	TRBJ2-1	TGTGCCAGCAGCTTAGTGCGGGAGCAGGATAATGAGCAGTTCTTC	CASSLVREQDNEQFF
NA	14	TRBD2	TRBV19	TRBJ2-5	TGTGCCAGTAGTACCTACGGGACTAGCAGTACCCAGTACTTC	CASSTYGTSSTQYF
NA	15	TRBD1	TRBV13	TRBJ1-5	TGTGCCAGCAGCTTCGGACAGGGGGCAAGACAGCCCCAGCATTTT	CASSFGQGARQPQHF
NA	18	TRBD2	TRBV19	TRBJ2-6	TGTGCCAGTAGAGGTTACGGGGGGTACTTTCTTGGAGCCAACGTCCTGACTTTC	CASRGYGGYFLGANVLTF
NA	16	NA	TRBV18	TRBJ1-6	TGTGCCAGCTCACCAATTTCCGGCACCGGGGATTCACCCCTCCACTTT	CASSPISGTGDSPLHF
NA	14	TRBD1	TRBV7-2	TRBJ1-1	TGTGCCAGCAGAAATCAGGGGGCAGGCACTGAAGCTTTCTTT	CASRNQGAGTEAFF
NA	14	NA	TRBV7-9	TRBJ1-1	TGTGCCAGCAGCCAAGACAGCGAGAACACTGAAGCTTTCTTT	CASSQDSENTEAFF
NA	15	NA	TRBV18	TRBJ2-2	TGTGCCAGCTCACCGATGGAGGGCCTTATCGGGGAGCTGTTTTTT	CASSPMEGLIGELFF
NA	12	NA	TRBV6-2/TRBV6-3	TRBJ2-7	TGTGCCAGCAGTTTTACAGGGTACGAGCAGTACTTC	CASSFTGYEQYF
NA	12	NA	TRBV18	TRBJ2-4	TGTGCCAGCTCACCTGCAGGATACATTCAGTACTTC	CASSPAGYIQYF
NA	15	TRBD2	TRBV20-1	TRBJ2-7	TGCAGTGCTAGTAGGGGCTATGCGGGAGGCTATGAGCAGTACTTC	CSASRGYAGGYEQYF
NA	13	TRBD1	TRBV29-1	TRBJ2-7	TGCAGCGTTGGAACAGGGGGCCGGTACGAGCAGTACTTC	CSVGTGGRYEQYF